This T cell receptor (beta chain) was sequenced during a study of blood T cell repertoires in COVID-19. Study-level information: Sites in the United States, Italy and Spain provided acute and convalescent COVID-19 samples.

The method was immunoSEQ multiplex PCR; TCRdb's version includes in-frame clones alone and lacks a portion of them. Of 250,000 to 300,000 clones detected, around nine tenths appear once; the ten largest clones hold roughly 2.1%. The V and J ends lost 4 bases and 6 bases, in that order; junction bases with no gene match: 8. Per the germline V gene, CDR1 is SGHRS and CDR2 is YFSETQ. CDR3 length equals 15 residues. Sequencing was carried out using peripheral blood. The receptor was derived from a man aged 45-60 years with acute or convalescent COVID-19. This chain links TRBV5-1 with TRBJ2-1; 9 nucleotides match TRBD1. This CDR3 is CASSQGQGWSNEQFF. The CDR3 region has the DNA TGCGCCAGCAGCCAAGGACAGGGGTGGTCCAATGAGCAGTTCTTC.